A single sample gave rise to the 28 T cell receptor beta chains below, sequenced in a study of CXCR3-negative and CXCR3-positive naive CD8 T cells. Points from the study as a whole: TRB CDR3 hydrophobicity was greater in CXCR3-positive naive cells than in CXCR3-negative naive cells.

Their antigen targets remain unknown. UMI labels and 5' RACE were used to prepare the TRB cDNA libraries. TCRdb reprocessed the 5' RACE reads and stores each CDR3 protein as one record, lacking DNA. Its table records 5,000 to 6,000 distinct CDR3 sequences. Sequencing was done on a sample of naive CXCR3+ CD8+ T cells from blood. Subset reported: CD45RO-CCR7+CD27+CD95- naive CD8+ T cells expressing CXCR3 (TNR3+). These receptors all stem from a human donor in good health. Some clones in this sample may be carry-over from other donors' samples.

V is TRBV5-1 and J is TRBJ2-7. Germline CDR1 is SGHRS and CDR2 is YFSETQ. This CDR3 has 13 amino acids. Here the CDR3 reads CASSLDYTYEQYF.

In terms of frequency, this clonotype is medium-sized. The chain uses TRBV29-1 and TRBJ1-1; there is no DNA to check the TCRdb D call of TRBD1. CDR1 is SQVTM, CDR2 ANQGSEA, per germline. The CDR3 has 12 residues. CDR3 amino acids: CSAERGGTEAFF.

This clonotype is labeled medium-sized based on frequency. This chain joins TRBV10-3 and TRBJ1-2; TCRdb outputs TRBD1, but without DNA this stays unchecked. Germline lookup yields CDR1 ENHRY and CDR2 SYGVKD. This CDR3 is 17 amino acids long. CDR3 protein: CAIGTGTATYFNYGYTF.

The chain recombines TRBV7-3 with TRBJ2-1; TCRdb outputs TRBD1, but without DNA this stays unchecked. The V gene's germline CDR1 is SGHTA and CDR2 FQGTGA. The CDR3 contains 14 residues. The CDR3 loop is CASSLMIGGNEQFF.

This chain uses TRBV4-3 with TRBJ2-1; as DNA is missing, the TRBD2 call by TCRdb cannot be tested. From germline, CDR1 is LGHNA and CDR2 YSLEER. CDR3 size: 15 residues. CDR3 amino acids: CASSQDLPSGDEQFF.

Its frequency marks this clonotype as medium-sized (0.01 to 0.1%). The CDR3 loop is CASSVSTLQGSLVQFF. This chain uses TRBV9 with TRBJ2-1; checking the TCRdb D call of TRBD1 is not possible without DNA. This CDR3 is 16 amino acids long. Germline CDR1 reads SGDLS; CDR2 reads YYNGEE.

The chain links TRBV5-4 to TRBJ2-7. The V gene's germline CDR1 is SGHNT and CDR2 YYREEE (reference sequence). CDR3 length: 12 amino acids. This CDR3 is CASSFHSYEQYF.

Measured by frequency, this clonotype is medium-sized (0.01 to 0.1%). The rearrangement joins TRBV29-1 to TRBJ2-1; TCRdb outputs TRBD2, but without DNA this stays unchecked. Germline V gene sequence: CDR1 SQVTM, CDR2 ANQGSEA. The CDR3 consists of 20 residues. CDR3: CSVEDGPSGRLPSSYNEQFF.

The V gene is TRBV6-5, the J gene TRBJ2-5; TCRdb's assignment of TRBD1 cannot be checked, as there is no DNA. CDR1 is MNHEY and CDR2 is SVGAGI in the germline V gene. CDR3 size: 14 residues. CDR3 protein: CASSYNGGEETQYF.

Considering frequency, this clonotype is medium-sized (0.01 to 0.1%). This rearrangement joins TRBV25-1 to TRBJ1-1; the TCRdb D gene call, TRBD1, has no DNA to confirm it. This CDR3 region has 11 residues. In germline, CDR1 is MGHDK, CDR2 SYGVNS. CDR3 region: CASSAGVEAFF.

The CDR3 sequence is CASSQGPGGNGYTF. The V call is TRBV4-3, the J call TRBJ1-2; the D call from TCRdb, TRBD1, cannot be confirmed without DNA. The CDR3 sequence is 14 residues long. Germline CDR1 LGHNA, CDR2 YSLEER.

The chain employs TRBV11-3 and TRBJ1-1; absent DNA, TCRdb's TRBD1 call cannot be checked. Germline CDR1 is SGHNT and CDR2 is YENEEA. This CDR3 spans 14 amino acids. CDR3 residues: CASSVQGDGTEAFF.

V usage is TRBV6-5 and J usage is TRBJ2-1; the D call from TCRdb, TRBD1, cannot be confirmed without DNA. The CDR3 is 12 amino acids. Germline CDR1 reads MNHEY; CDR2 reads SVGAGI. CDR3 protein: CASSYGGNEQFF.

The CDR3 reads CASGFPELLGETQYF. The chain joins TRBV12-5 to TRBJ2-5. CDR3 length: 15 residues. CDR1 is LGHNT and CDR2 is FRNRAP in the germline V gene.

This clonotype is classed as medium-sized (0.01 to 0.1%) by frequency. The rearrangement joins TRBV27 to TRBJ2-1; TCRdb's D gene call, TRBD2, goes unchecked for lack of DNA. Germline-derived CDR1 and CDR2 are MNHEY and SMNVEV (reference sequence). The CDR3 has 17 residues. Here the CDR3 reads CASSSSSGKFRANEQFF.

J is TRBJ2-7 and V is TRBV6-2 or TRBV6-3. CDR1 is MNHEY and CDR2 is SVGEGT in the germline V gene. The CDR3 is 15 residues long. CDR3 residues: CASGTPLAPSYEQYF.

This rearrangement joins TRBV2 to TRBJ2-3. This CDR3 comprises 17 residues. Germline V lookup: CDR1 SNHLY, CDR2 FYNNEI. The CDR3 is CASSHEIRSWATDTQYF.

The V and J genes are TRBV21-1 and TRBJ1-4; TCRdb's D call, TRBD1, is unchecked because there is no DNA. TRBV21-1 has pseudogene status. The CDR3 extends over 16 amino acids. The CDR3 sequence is CASSKWGQANNEKLFF.

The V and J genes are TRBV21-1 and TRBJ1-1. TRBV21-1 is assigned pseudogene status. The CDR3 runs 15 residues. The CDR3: CASSKYRRLNTEAFF.

CDR3: CASSGGMAEAFF. The gene calls are TRBV19 and TRBJ1-1. This CDR3 contains 12 residues. Per the germline V gene, CDR1 is LNHDA and CDR2 is SQIVND (reference sequence). The variable domain in full, completed from reference TRBV19 and TRBJ1-1, reads DGGITQSPKYLFRKEGQNVTLSCEQNLNHDAMYWYRQDPGQGLRLIYYSQIVNDFQKGDIAEGYSVSREKKESFPLTVTSAQKNPTAFYLCASSGGMAEAFFGQGTRLTVV.

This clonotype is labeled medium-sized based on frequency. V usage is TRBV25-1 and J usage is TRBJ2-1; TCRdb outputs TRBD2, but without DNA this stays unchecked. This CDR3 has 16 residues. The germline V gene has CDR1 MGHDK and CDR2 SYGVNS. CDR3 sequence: CASSEYKGSGTDEQFF.

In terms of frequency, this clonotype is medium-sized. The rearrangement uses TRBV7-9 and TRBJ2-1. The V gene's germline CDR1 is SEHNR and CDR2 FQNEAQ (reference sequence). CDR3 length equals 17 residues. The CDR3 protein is CASSDLRAKSSYNEQFF.

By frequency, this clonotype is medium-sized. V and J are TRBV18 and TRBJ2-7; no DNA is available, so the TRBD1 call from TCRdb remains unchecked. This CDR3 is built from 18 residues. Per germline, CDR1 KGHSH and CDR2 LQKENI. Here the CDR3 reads CASSPKGQGSMTSYEQYF.

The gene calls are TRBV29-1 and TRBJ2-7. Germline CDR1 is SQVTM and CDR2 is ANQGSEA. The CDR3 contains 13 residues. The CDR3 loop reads CSARVGFSYEQYF.

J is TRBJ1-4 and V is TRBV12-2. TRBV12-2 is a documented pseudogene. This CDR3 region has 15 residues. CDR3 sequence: CASRLPYPEVEKLFF.

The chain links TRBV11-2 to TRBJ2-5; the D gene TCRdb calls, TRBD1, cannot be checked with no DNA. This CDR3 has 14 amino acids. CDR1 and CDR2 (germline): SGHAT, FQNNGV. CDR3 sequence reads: CASSPWTEQETQYF.

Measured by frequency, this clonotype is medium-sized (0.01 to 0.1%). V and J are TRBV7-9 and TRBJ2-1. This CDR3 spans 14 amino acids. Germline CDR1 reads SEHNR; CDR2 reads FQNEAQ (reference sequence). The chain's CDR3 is CASSFGGDSDEQFF.

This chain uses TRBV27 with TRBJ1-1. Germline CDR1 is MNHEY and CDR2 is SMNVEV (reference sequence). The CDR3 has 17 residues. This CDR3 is CASSIYPPATMNTEAFF.